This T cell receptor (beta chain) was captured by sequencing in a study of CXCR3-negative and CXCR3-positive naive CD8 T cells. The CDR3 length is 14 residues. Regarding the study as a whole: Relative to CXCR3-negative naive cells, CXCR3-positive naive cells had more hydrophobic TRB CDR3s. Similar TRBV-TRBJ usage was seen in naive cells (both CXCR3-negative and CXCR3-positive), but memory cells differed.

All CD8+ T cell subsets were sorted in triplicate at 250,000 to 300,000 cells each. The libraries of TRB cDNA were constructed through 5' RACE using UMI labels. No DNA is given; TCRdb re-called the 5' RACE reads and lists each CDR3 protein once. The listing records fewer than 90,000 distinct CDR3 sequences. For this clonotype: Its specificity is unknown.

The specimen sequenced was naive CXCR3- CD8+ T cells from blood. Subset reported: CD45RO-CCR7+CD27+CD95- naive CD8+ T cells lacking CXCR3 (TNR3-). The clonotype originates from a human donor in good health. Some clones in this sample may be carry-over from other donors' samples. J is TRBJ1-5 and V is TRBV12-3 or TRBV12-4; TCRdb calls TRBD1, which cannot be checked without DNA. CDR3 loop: CASSLGGAFQPQHF.